These T cell receptor beta chains were read from a single sample in a study of blood T cell repertoires in COVID-19. Measured with immunoSEQ multiplex PCR; TCRdb has only the in-frame clones, and not every one. The repertoire consists of about 220,000 clones, with approximately 80% occurring once and the leading ten covering roughly 13%. Sequencing used peripheral blood. Receptor source: a human donor in a cohort sampled during active COVID-19. Each CDR3 is given with its conserved first and last residue. A clone size is listed for some rows: how often the clone was seen (once, few, many), or a class if it is expanded.

V gene: TRBV6-1; clone size: .; CDR3 length: 12; CDR3 protein: CASSELQEQQFF
V gene: TRBV14; clone size: .; CDR3 length: 13; CDR3 protein: CASSQTGWNGYTF
V gene: TRBV29-1; clone size: .; CDR3 length: 12; CDR3 protein: CSVYGGGNGYTF
V gene: TRBV6-1; clone size: .; CDR3 length: 13; CDR3 protein: CASSEAQNQPQHF
V gene: TRBV5-1; clone size: .; CDR3 length: 14; CDR3 protein: CASRSTGGNTEAFF
V gene: TRBV7-9; clone size: .; CDR3 length: 14; CDR3 protein: CASSRRDRVHEQYF
V gene: TRBV5-4; clone size: .; CDR3 length: 15; CDR3 protein: CASSRGLAGSDEQYF
V gene: TRBV28; clone size: few; CDR3 length: 17; CDR3 protein: CASSSLATGVWAYEQYF
V gene: TRBV6-5; clone size: .; CDR3 length: 15; CDR3 protein: CASSYGRTGNTEAFF
V gene: TRBV24-1; clone size: few; CDR3 length: 14; CDR3 protein: CATSDSGQGDGYTF
V gene: TRBV27; clone size: .; CDR3 length: 14; CDR3 protein: CASSFNGRTGELFF
V gene: TRBV14; clone size: .; CDR3 length: 16; CDR3 protein: CASSHEPGGTNYGYTF
V gene: TRBV6-5; clone size: .; CDR3 length: 14; CDR3 protein: CASSRPGGNQPQHF
V gene: TRBV5-4; clone size: .; CDR3 length: 15; CDR3 protein: CASRLPGTGVNEQYF
V gene: TRBV27; clone size: .; CDR3 length: 17; CDR3 protein: CASSSSPRRQEVYEQYF
V gene: TRBV27; clone size: .; CDR3 length: 14; CDR3 protein: CASSSPRSSTEAFF
V gene: TRBV19; clone size: .; CDR3 length: 16; CDR3 protein: CASSPRQVYSHGEQFF
V gene: TRBV14; clone size: few; CDR3 length: 19; CDR3 protein: CASSQDLPGGKLLNNVLTF
V gene: TRBV16; clone size: once; CDR3 length: 15; CDR3 protein: CASSPTQGGNQPQHF
V gene: TRBV19; clone size: .; CDR3 length: 15; CDR3 protein: CASSPRTGGTETQYF
V gene: TRBV6-4; clone size: .; CDR3 length: 14; CDR3 protein: CASATGMNTGELFF
V gene: TRBV27; clone size: .; CDR3 length: 16; CDR3 protein: CASSLPPGQGKNEQFF
V gene: TRBV5-5; clone size: .; CDR3 length: 16; CDR3 protein: CASSAGGSTGSYEQYF
V gene: TRBV4-2; clone size: .; CDR3 length: 14; CDR3 protein: CASSQDRTANEQFF
V gene: TRBV18; clone size: few; CDR3 length: 14; CDR3 protein: CASSPGTGNSPLHF
V gene: TRBV6-6; clone size: .; CDR3 length: 12; CDR3 protein: CASSFRQGAQYF
V gene: TRBV2; clone size: .; CDR3 length: 13; CDR3 protein: CANRLAGVNEQFF
V gene: TRBV4-3; clone size: .; CDR3 length: 16; CDR3 protein: CASSQGQGRSKGPQYF
V gene: TRBV14; clone size: once; CDR3 length: 15; CDR3 protein: CASSQKRVNTGELFF
V gene: TRBV11-2; clone size: .; CDR3 length: 13; CDR3 protein: CASSVDRGNTIYF
V gene: TRBV6-5; clone size: .; CDR3 length: 13; CDR3 protein: CATQGRGRAEAFF